These T cell receptor beta chains were read from a single sample in a study of Graves' ophthalmopathy and Graves' hyperthyroidism. Using its own MiXCR run on the multiplex PCR reads, TCRdb lists one record per CDR3 protein. The sample includes under 350,000 distinct CDR3 sequences, roughly 15% seen only once; the top ten take 10% to 15%. The sequencing input was peripheral blood. Source of these receptors: an adult man with Graves' ophthalmopathy. CDR3s include the opening cysteine and the closing phenylalanine or tryptophan. Each record gives: CDR3 protein, CDR3 DNA, D gene, clone size, V gene, CDR3 length, J gene. A D gene is named only where the DNA matches it firmly. Where a row states a size, it is once, few, many or the class of an expanded clone; other rows omit it.

CDR3aa: CASSRLGNQPQHF; CDR3nt: TGTGCCAGCAGCAGACTGGGTAATCAGCCCCAGCATTTT; d_gene: NA; abundance: many; v_gene: TRBV4-2; len: 13; j_gene: TRBJ1-5
CDR3aa: CATRGPYNSPLHF; CDR3nt: TGTGCCACCCGGGGCCCTTATAATTCACCCCTCCACTTT; d_gene: NA; abundance: many; v_gene: TRBV28; len: 13; j_gene: TRBJ1-6
CDR3aa: CASSPGTVREQYF; CDR3nt: TGTGCCAGCTCACCCGGGACGGTCCGCGAGCAGTACTTC; d_gene: NA; abundance: many; v_gene: TRBV18; len: 13; j_gene: TRBJ2-7
CDR3aa: CASSLRGATYEQYF; CDR3nt: TGTGCCAGCAGTTTGAGAGGGGCAACCTACGAGCAGTACTTC; d_gene: NA; abundance: NA; v_gene: TRBV12-3/TRBV12-4; len: 14; j_gene: TRBJ2-7
CDR3aa: CASYRGNTEAFF; CDR3nt: TGTGCCTCTTACCGGGGGAACACTGAAGCTTTCTTT; d_gene: NA; abundance: few; v_gene: TRBV30; len: 12; j_gene: TRBJ1-1
CDR3aa: CSVLDLSYEQYF; CDR3nt: TGCAGCGTTTTAGACCTCTCCTACGAGCAGTACTTC; d_gene: NA; abundance: many; v_gene: TRBV29-1; len: 12; j_gene: TRBJ2-7
CDR3aa: CASSLGGSNQPQHF; CDR3nt: TGTGCCAGCAGTTTAGGCGGTAGCAATCAGCCCCAGCATTTT; d_gene: NA; abundance: many; v_gene: TRBV5-1; len: 14; j_gene: TRBJ1-5
CDR3aa: CASRYRGNTEAFF; CDR3nt: TGTGCCAGCAGATATAGGGGGAACACTGAAGCTTTCTTT; d_gene: NA; abundance: many; v_gene: TRBV7-3; len: 13; j_gene: TRBJ1-1
CDR3aa: CATSEPGTQTQYF; CDR3nt: TGTGCCACCAGTGAGCCCGGGACACAGACCCAGTACTTC; d_gene: NA; abundance: NA; v_gene: TRBV24-1; len: 13; j_gene: TRBJ2-5
CDR3aa: CASRASGRVETQYF; CDR3nt: TGTGCCAGCAGAGCTAGCGGGAGAGTAGAGACCCAGTACTTC; d_gene: TRBD2; abundance: many; v_gene: TRBV27; len: 14; j_gene: TRBJ2-5
CDR3aa: CASSQTRGGSMEAQDEQYF; CDR3nt: TGCGCCAGCAGCCAGACAAGGGGGGGTAGTATGGAGGCCCAGGACGAGCAGTACTTC; d_gene: NA; abundance: many; v_gene: TRBV4-1; len: 19; j_gene: TRBJ2-7
CDR3aa: CASSYEGAGNTIYF; CDR3nt: TGTGCCAGCAGTTACGAGGGAGCCGGAAACACCATATATTTT; d_gene: NA; abundance: many; v_gene: TRBV6-2/TRBV6-3; len: 14; j_gene: TRBJ1-3
CDR3aa: CSARDLTSGSGEQYF; CDR3nt: TGCAGTGCTAGAGATCTTACTAGCGGGAGTGGTGAGCAGTACTTC; d_gene: TRBD2; abundance: NA; v_gene: TRBV20-1; len: 15; j_gene: TRBJ2-7